This T cell receptor beta chain was identified during a study of cytomegalovirus exposure and HLA in healthy donors. Overall study findings and caveats: Specificity for CMV antigens was confirmed in vitro for a few of the CMV-associated chains.

Germline CDR1 and CDR2: GTSNPN and SVGIG (reference sequence). CDR3 length equals 14 residues. The V end lost 3 bases, the J end lost 3 bases, and 12 bases lay between the germline ends. Comments on this clone: Its specificity is not known.

This PCR relied on a set of 60 Vbeta primers and 13 Jbeta primers. Assay: immunoSEQ multiplex PCR; the TCRdb copy retains only in-frame clones and omits some. The sample holds over 150,000 clones, roughly 75% seen once. This chain connects TRBV30 to TRBJ1-5, with D possibly TRBD1 on 6 matching bases. The origin of this receptor is a male donor in good health and CMV-seronegative. The source material was PBMCs. The DNA for the CDR3 is TGTGCCTGGAGCGGGGGGGGCGTCAATCAGCCCCAGCATTTT. This translates into CAWSGGGVNQPQHF.